Described below is a single T cell receptor (beta chain) sequence and its context. This entry is derived from a study of blood T cell repertoires in COVID-19. Generated by immunoSEQ multiplex PCR, the TCRdb table keeps only in-frame clones and is missing some. The sample has about 320,000 clones, about 87% seen once; the top ten hold approximately 1.6%. This CDR3 contains 17 residues. CDR1 and CDR2 from the germline V gene are SGHTA and FQGNSA. V was cut by 6 bases and J by 4 bases, with 21 bases left in between. This receptor was taken from a woman aged 25 to 39 with COVID-19, enrolled during active disease. Sequenced sample: peripheral blood. The chain recombines TRBV7-2 with TRBJ2-2; D is perhaps TRBD2 (5 bases). The CDR3 reads CASRGGRGGRTTGELFF. The CDR3 bases are TGTGCCAGCAGGGGTGGACGAGGAGGACGAACCACCGGGGAGCTGTTTTTT.